Sequencing of this T cell receptor beta chain was carried out in a study of shared clonotypes between healthy human individuals. As regards this clone: Its antigen is as yet unknown.

Overall study findings and caveats: Naive CD4 clonotype sharing across four donors was about 5%. Naive subsets tended to show greater estimated richness than memory subsets. Clonotypes not shared had lower generation probabilities than those common to all four donors.

Authors' data handling: Filtering was not the same, since immunoSEQ gave junction-only sequences without quality scores. Profiling relied on immunoSEQ multiplex PCR, and the TCRdb table lists in-frame clones only, not all of them. Clone size and V and J calls were adopted from that table, with D and trimming inferred from the DNA. The sample lists about 2.4 million clones, 90% to 95% seen once, with 0.36% in the top ten. Germline V gene data show CDR1 as SGHDT and CDR2 as YYEEEE. This CDR3 comprises 15 residues. Trimming removed 0 bases from V and 5 bases from J; junction bases left unmatched: 5. The source of this sequence is a man aged 18 to 30 in good health. Some clones in this sample may be carry-over from other donors' samples. Source material: naive CD4+ T cells from PBMCs. Subset given: CD45RA+ positively selected. The V call is TRBV5-6, the J call TRBJ2-5, with 9 bases matching TRBD1. The CDR3 coding sequence is TGTGCCAGCAGCTTGGTGGCGACAGGGGGGGAGACCCAGTACTTC. It specifies CASSLVATGGETQYF.